Listed here are 28 T cell receptor beta chains from one sample, sequenced in a study of cytomegalovirus exposure and HLA in healthy donors. The PCR contained 60 Vbeta and 13 Jbeta primers. TCRdb's table, derived via immunoSEQ multiplex PCR, lists solely in-frame clones and lacks some. The repertoire has roughly 150,000 clones, over 80% of them found once; the top ten carry 1% to 1.5%. The material sequenced was PBMCs. The receptors derive from a boy younger than 10 in good health and CMV-seronegative.

The J gene is TRBJ1-2, the V gene TRBV5-6, with 9 positions matching TRBD1. In germline, CDR1 is SGHDT, CDR2 YYEEEE. This CDR3 is 17 amino acids long. Losses at the gene ends were 0 bases for V and 4 bases for J; bases not matched to a gene: 10. DNA of the CDR3: TGTGCCAGCAGCTTGGTCGCTGGACAGGGGCCGGCCTATGGCTACACCTTC. Amino acid sequence: CASSLVAGQGPAYGYTF.

The CDR3 loop reads CASSLSRGGLETQYF. The CDR3 region has the DNA TGTGCCAGCAGCTTGAGCCGGGGGGGCCTAGAGACCCAGTACTTC. V is TRBV5-8 and J is TRBJ2-5, with 8 bases that match TRBD2. J gave up 4 bases and V 1 base, and 6 bases lay outside the gene matches. The CDR3 sequence is 15 residues long. Germline V gene data show CDR1 as SGHTS and CDR2 as YDEGEE.

The chain carries TRBV4-3 and TRBJ2-7; maybe TRBD1 (5 bases). The CDR3 loop spans 15 amino acids. Looked up from germline, CDR1 is LGHNA and CDR2 is YSLEER. Trimming took off 0 bases at V and 3 bases at J, with 12 bases between the two ends. CDR3 DNA: TGCGCCAGCAGCCAAGATCTGTACCAGGGCTACGAGCAGTACTTC. Translation gives CASSQDLYQGYEQYF.

The chain is built from TRBV2 and TRBJ1-2; D unclear. Germline-derived CDR1 and CDR2 are SNHLY and FYNNEI. V lost 9 bases and J 5 bases, leaving 10 bases between the germline ends. The CDR3 sequence is 11 residues long. CDR3: CARSEDYGYTF. CDR3 coding DNA: TGTGCCAGATCCGAGGATTATGGCTACACCTTC.

This clone was recorded once. The rearrangement joins TRBV30 to TRBJ2-7, with 10 bases that match TRBD1. The trim removed 2 bases at V and 2 bases at J, leaving 12 bases unmatched. In germline, CDR1 is GTSNPN, CDR2 SVGIG (reference sequence). CDR3 length: 17 residues. The CDR3 nucleotides read TGTGCCTGGAGTCGCCCTAGAGGGACAGGGGCCCCCTACGAGCAGTACTTC. Its translation is CAWSRPRGTGAPYEQYF.

V is TRBV30 and J is TRBJ1-1, with a weak D call TRBD1 (6 bases). Germline V gene sequence: CDR1 GTSNPN, CDR2 SVGIG (reference sequence). V lost 5 bases to trimming and J lost 1 base, with 11 bases between them. The CDR3 sequence is 13 residues long. In DNA form, the CDR3 reads TGTGCCTGGGGCAGGGGCCCGAACACTGAAGCTTTCTTT. This sequence encodes CAWGRGPNTEAFF.

To note about this clone: The junction shows a germline mismatch at one end, possibly a read error. V and J are TRBV7-8 and TRBJ1-2, with 7 bases fitting TRBD1. The CDR3 covers 17 residues. Germline CDR1 is SGHVS and CDR2 is FQNEAQ. CDR3 bases: TGTGCCAGCAGCTTAGCGGTGAACAGGGGCTCCAACTATGGCTGCACCTTC. Translation gives CASSLAVNRGSNYGCTF.

V usage is TRBV7-6 and J usage is TRBJ2-7; D is perhaps TRBD2 (6 bases). Germline-derived CDR1 and CDR2 are SGHVS and FNYEAQ. V shed 4 bases and J shed 0 bases, with 13 bases lying between them. This CDR3 has 15 residues. The CDR3, as DNA: TGTGCCAGCAGCTCTGGTGGGGACTCCTCCTACGAGCAGTACTTC. It specifies CASSSGGDSSYEQYF.

The gene calls are TRBV11-2 and TRBJ2-1, with 9 bases identical to TRBD1. CDR1 and CDR2 from the germline V gene are SGHAT and FQNNGV. V lost 5 bases to trimming and J lost 6 bases; unmatched junction nucleotides: 8. The CDR3 covers 15 residues. The CDR3 reads CASSTPGTGLNEQFF. The CDR3 DNA sequence: TGTGCCAGCAGCACACCCGGGACAGGGCTCAATGAGCAGTTCTTC.

V and J are TRBV5-3 and TRBJ1-2, with D uncertain. TRBV5-3 is recorded as an ORF, its role being uncertain. V was cut by 1 base and J by 10 bases, with 17 bases left in between. The CDR3 totals 14 residues. The DNA of the CDR3 is TGTGCCAGAAGCTTGTTCTCGCCGAGTGAGCTCTACACCTTC. Residues: CARSLFSPSELYTF.

This clone was counted only a few times. This sequence joins TRBV5-1 and TRBJ2-1; the match to TRBD2 covers 11 bases. The germline V gene encodes CDR1 SGHRS and CDR2 YFSETQ. V trimming: 2 bases; J trimming: 9 bases; junction bases outside the gene matches: 7. CDR3 size: 15 residues. The CDR3 nucleotides are TGCGCCAGCAGCTTATCGGCTAGCGGGGGGAGTGAGCAGTTCTTC. Its protein is CASSLSASGGSEQFF.

The V call is TRBV19, the J call TRBJ2-2; D uncertain. Looked up from germline, CDR1 is LNHDA and CDR2 is SQIVND (reference sequence). The CDR3 length is 12 residues. V was cut by 7 bases and J by 4 bases, with 7 bases left in between. CDR3 sequence (DNA): TGTGCCAGTAACAGCCTCACCGGGGAGCTGTTTTTT. The encoded protein is CASNSLTGELFF.

The chain combines TRBV27 with TRBJ2-7; 7 nucleotides agree with TRBD1. Trimming at V came to 5 bases and at J to 3 bases, leaving 7 bases not matched to a gene. This CDR3 contains 14 residues. Germline V lookup: CDR1 MNHEY, CDR2 SMNVEV (reference sequence). The CDR3 sequence is CASSPPWTGYEQYF. CDR3 nucleotides: TGTGCCAGCAGTCCTCCGTGGACAGGCTACGAGCAGTACTTC.

The chain links TRBV4-1 to TRBJ1-1, with D possibly matching TRBD1 (5 bases). This CDR3 has 15 amino acids. Trimming removed 4 bases at V and 1 base at J, with 13 bases between. CDR1 is MGHRA, CDR2 YSYEKL, per germline. The CDR3, as DNA: TGCGCCAGCAGCCTCACCCTGGGGGGGAACACTGAAGCTTTCTTT. This codes for CASSLTLGGNTEAFF.

The chain uses TRBV5-3 and TRBJ1-5, with a tentative D call TRBD1 (6 bases). TRBV5-3 has ORF status, its function being uncertain. The germline V and J ends were trimmed by 1 base and 5 bases, with 28 bases remaining between them. The CDR3 has 20 residues. The chain's CDR3 is CARSLFWLNGRGEIDQPQHF. The CDR3 DNA sequence: TGTGCCAGAAGCTTGTTTTGGTTAAACGGCAGGGGCGAAATTGATCAGCCCCAGCATTTT.

The gene calls are TRBV19 and TRBJ1-4; D may be TRBD1 (6 bases). Trimming cost V 6 bases and J 7 bases, with 12 bases left between them. CDR3 size: 13 residues. Germline V gene data show CDR1 as LNHDA and CDR2 as SQIVND (reference sequence). This CDR3 is CASSVQGAEKLFF. The CDR3 region has the DNA TGTGCCAGTAGCGTACAGGGAGCTGAAAAACTGTTTTTT.

The J gene is TRBJ2-1, the V gene TRBV6-5, with a tentative D call TRBD2 (7 bases). Trimming took off 6 bases at V and 7 bases at J, with 16 bases between the two ends. The CDR3 runs 14 residues. CDR1 is MNHEY and CDR2 is SVGAGI in the germline V gene. The DNA for the CDR3 is TGTGCCAGCAGAAACGCGGGGGCGGGGAATGAGCAGTTCTTC. As protein: CASRNAGAGNEQFF.

The V call is TRBV6-5, the J call TRBJ1-1, with no clear D. Germline loops: CDR1 MNHEY, CDR2 SVGAGI. The CDR3 runs 11 residues. V was trimmed by 9 bases and J by 7 bases, leaving 12 bases between them. As DNA, the CDR3 is TGTGCCAGTATCGGACTGAATGAAGCTTTCTTT. It codes for CASIGLNEAFF.

This chain joins TRBV5-4 and TRBJ1-2; 7 positions match TRBD1. Germline assignment: CDR1 SGHNT and CDR2 YYREEE (reference sequence). Germline trimming cut 0 bases from V and 8 bases from J; bases unmatched to any gene: 10. This CDR3 has 15 amino acids. The CDR3 reads CASSLDLDREYGYTF. As DNA, the CDR3 is TGTGCCAGCAGCTTGGATCTTGACAGGGAATACGGCTACACCTTC. The full variable domain, completed using reference TRBV5-4 and TRBJ1-2, is ETGVTQSPTHLIKTRGQQVTLRCSSQSGHNTVSWYQQALGQGPQFIFQYYREEENGRGNFPPRFSGLQFPNYSSELNVNALELDDSALYLCASSLDLDREYGYTFGSGTRLTVV.

The chain couples TRBV5-1 to TRBJ2-2; tentatively, D is TRBD1 (6 bases). Germline assignment: CDR1 SGHRS and CDR2 YFSETQ. V dropped 2 bases and J dropped 2 bases, with 7 bases sitting between them. This CDR3 comprises 14 residues. This chain's CDR3 is CASSLGTNTGELFF. The CDR3 bases are TGCGCCAGCAGCTTAGGGACAAACACCGGGGAGCTGTTTTTT. Full variable domain (rest looked up from reference TRBV5-1 and TRBJ2-2): KAGVTQTPRYLIKTRGQQVTLSCSPISGHRSVSWYQQTPGQGLQFLFEYFSETQRNKGNFPGRFSGRQFSNSRSEMNVSTLELGDSALYLCASSLGTNTGELFFGEGSRLTVL.

J is TRBJ2-1 and V is TRBV7-2; 7 bases are a match to TRBD2. J lost 1 base, V lost 5 bases, and 17 bases had no gene match. This CDR3 comprises 19 residues. Germline values: CDR1 SGHTA, CDR2 FQGNSA. Here the CDR3 reads CASSRKLAIVTGSYNEQFF. In DNA form, the CDR3 reads TGTGCCAGCAGCCGAAAACTAGCGATCGTTACGGGGTCCTACAATGAGCAGTTCTTC.

The genes are TRBV4-2 and TRBJ2-7, with 9 bases fitting TRBD2. The length of the CDR3 is 17 residues. The germline V gene has CDR1 LGHNA and CDR2 YNFKEQ. J gave up 4 bases and V 0 bases, and 10 bases lay outside the gene matches. This CDR3 reads CASSQEPSGNGRYEQYF. DNA of the CDR3: TGTGCCAGCAGCCAAGAACCTAGCGGGAATGGTAGGTACGAGCAGTACTTC.

The chain couples TRBV9 to TRBJ2-2; the D is unclear. The CDR3 has 15 amino acids. From germline, CDR1 is SGDLS and CDR2 YYNGEE. Trimming cost V 4 bases and J 2 bases, with 12 bases left between them. Here the CDR3 reads CASSPRIENTGELFF. CDR3 DNA sequence: TGTGCCAGCAGCCCCAGGATAGAAAACACCGGGGAGCTGTTTTTT.

The chain uses TRBV6-1 and TRBJ1-2; D unresolved. The germline V gene has CDR1 MNHNS and CDR2 SASEGT. V was trimmed by 6 bases and J by 3 bases, leaving 14 bases between them. The length of the CDR3 is 14 residues. CDR3 coding DNA: TGTGCCAGCAGCCGTCTCCCGCGGGACTATGGCTACACCTTC. Translation gives CASSRLPRDYGYTF.

The chain carries TRBV11-2 and TRBJ1-2; D is ambiguous. The CDR3 has 16 residues. V lost 5 bases and J 1 base, leaving 17 bases between the germline ends. Germline CDR1 and CDR2: SGHAT and FQNNGV. The DNA of the CDR3 is TGTGCCAGCAGCCCCCGGATCGGGGAGTTTAACTATGGCTACACCTTC. Translating gives CASSPRIGEFNYGYTF.

This rearrangement joins TRBV9 to TRBJ2-7; D gene uncertain. Trimming stripped 0 bases from V and 1 base from J, with 11 bases between. The CDR3 extends over 15 amino acids. Germline V gene lookup returns CDR1 SGDLS and CDR2 YYNGEE. The CDR3 nucleotides read TGTGCCAGCAGCGTAGAGGCAGGTTATTCCTACGAGCAGTACTTC. Its protein is CASSVEAGYSYEQYF.

The V and J genes are TRBV11-2 and TRBJ2-1; TRBD2 matches 9 bases. This CDR3 has 17 amino acids. With V trimmed by 1 base and J by 3 bases, 7 bases remained unmatched. The germline CDR1 and CDR2 sequences are SGHAT and FQNNGV. CDR3 amino acids: CASSLGVSGGYYNEQFF. The CDR3 bases are TGTGCCAGCAGCTTAGGGGTTAGCGGGGGCTACTACAATGAGCAGTTCTTC.

The chain recombines TRBV4-1 with TRBJ2-1; 9 bases are shared with TRBD1. Germline CDR1 is MGHRA and CDR2 is YSYEKL. V gave up 1 base and J gave up 6 bases; unmatched junction bases: 10. The CDR3 has 17 amino acids. This chain's CDR3 is CASSQVGTGRAGNEQFF. DNA of the CDR3: TGCGCCAGCAGCCAAGTCGGGACAGGGAGGGCTGGCAATGAGCAGTTCTTC.